The source of this T cell receptor (beta chain) is a study of blood T cell repertoires in COVID-19. Authors' analysis steps: Amplification from reference gene primers served as the basis for estimated nucleated cell counts. Sequencing was performed with immunoSEQ multiplex PCR; in TCRdb, only in-frame clones are kept and a portion is missing. Clonal size and the V and J genes are those of that table, whereas D and trimming came from the DNA. This table holds fewer than 350,000 clones, more than 75% found once. Trimming removed 3 bases from V and 4 bases from J, with 11 bases in between. Looked up from germline, CDR1 is ENHRY and CDR2 is SYGVKD. The CDR3 spans 14 residues.

This chain joins TRBV10-3 and TRBJ2-3; a weak D match, TRBD1 (5 bases). Sequences were obtained from peripheral blood. The receptor was isolated from a woman between 50 and 59 years old who had recovered from COVID-19. This CDR3 is CAISDKSRADTQYF. DNA for the CDR3: TGTGCCATCAGTGATAAGAGCAGGGCAGATACGCAGTATTTT.